The subject of this entry is one T cell receptor beta chain. This sample stems from a study of spatial heterogeneity in lung cancer. Study as a whole: Detected sequences consistently included more beta-chain ones than alpha-chain ones.

This sample's time point: sample taken at primary tumor resection. The authors sequenced whole RNA from tumor, nontumor lung or frozen PBMC without sorting. Donation came from approximately 69 patients with untreated early-stage non-small cell lung cancer. A unique molecular identifier was carried by every single TCR cDNA molecule. TCRdb reprocessed the 5' RACE reads via MiXCR and lists one record per CDR3 protein. The repertoire consists of about 85,000 distinct CDR3 sequences, with about 20% occurring once and the leading ten covering roughly 6.2%. This CDR3 has 12 residues. Trimming removed 6 bases at V and 6 bases at J, with 15 bases between. CDR1 and CDR2 from the germline V gene are DFQATT and SNEGSKA (reference sequence).

This TCR came from a male donor with early-stage non-small cell lung cancer. Source: PBMCs, taken at surgery. V is TRBV20-1 and J is TRBJ2-7; D uncertain. CDR3: CSATLGGPEQYF. The DNA of the CDR3 is TGCAGTGCCACCCTGGGTGGGCCCGAGCAGTACTTC.